This paragraph reports one T cell receptor beta chain. The antigen is unknown. These data originate in a study of T cell responses to AZD1222 COVID-19 vaccine. Study outcomes and limitations: Recipients of two AZD1222 doses showed rising Spike-specific TCR breadth and depth.

Trimming pared 1 base from V and 8 bases from J, leaving 6 bases between. Germline V gene sequence: CDR1 LGHDT, CDR2 YNNKEL (reference sequence). The CDR3 is made up of 13 amino acids. TCRdb keeps only in-frame clones here, not all; method: immunoSEQ multiplex PCR. Here the sample spans tens of thousands of clones, 60% to 85% being singletons. The chain is built from TRBV3-1 (or the pseudogene TRBV3-2) and TRBJ1-6; D call uncertain. The specimen comprised peripheral blood, sampled on day 0 of AZD1222 vaccination. The source is an adult in good health. The CDR3 loop reads CASSQGRDSPLHF. The CDR3 nucleotides read TGTGCCAGCAGCCAAGGGCGGGATTCACCCCTCCACTTT.